The 5 T cell receptor beta chains in this list originate from one sample, sequenced in a study of blood T cell repertoires in COVID-19. Profiled with immunoSEQ multiplex PCR; TCRdb holds only in-frame clones, not every one. The profile shows around 130,000 clones, 80% to 90% of them singletons. Specimen: peripheral blood. These receptor sequences come from a man in his 70s with active or convalescent COVID-19.

The chain combines TRBV2 with TRBJ2-3; 8 bases match TRBD2. The germline V gene has CDR1 SNHLY and CDR2 FYNNEI. V gave up 6 bases and J gave up 2 bases; unmatched junction bases: 10. The CDR3 is made up of 16 amino acids. In nucleotides, the CDR3 is TGTGCCAGCAGGATGGGTAGCGGGACAACCACAGATACGCAGTATTTT. Amino acids: CASRMGSGTTTDTQYF.

In nucleotides, the CDR3 is TGCAGCGGCAGGCGGGAGGTCTACAATGAGCAGTTCTTC. Translated, it gives CSGRREVYNEQFF. The chain has TRBV29-1 and TRBJ2-1, with TRBD2 matching 8 bases. The CDR3 is 13 residues long. V dropped 7 bases and J dropped 3; count of bases not matched to a gene: 5. From germline, CDR1 is SQVTM and CDR2 ANQGSEA.

The V call is TRBV5-1, the J call TRBJ2-3, with a possible D match to TRBD2 (6 bases). The germline gives CDR1 SGHRS, CDR2 YFSETQ. There are 14 residues in the CDR3. The germline V and J ends were trimmed by 4 bases and 5 bases, with 14 bases remaining between them. CDR3 sequence (DNA): TGCGCCAGCAGCCCGAGAGTCGGGGGAGATACGCAGTATTTT. This gives the protein CASSPRVGGDTQYF.

The rearrangement links TRBV19 to TRBJ1-4, with 9 bases that match TRBD1. This CDR3 comprises 14 residues. J was trimmed by 7 bases and V by 6 bases; bases with no gene match: 6. Germline V CDR1 and CDR2: LNHDA, SQIVND (reference sequence). CDR3 DNA sequence: TGTGCCAGTAGCTCCGGGACAGGGACTGAAAAACTGTTTTTT. It yields the protein CASSSGTGTEKLFF.

The J gene is TRBJ1-2, the V gene TRBV28; TRBD1 is a possible D gene (5 bases). Trimming stripped 5 bases from V and 5 bases from J, with 18 bases between. Germline CDR1 reads MDHEN; CDR2 reads SYDVKM. There are 15 residues in the CDR3. The CDR3 protein is CASSPAGQVIYGYTF. The CDR3 coding sequence is TGTGCCAGCAGTCCTGCGGGGCAGGTGATTTATGGCTACACCTTC.